This passage covers 25 T cell receptor beta chains from one sample sequenced in a study of CD8 T cells in ankylosing spondylitis. MiXCR, run by TCRdb on the 5' RACE reads, gives a single entry per CDR3 protein. The sample gives approximately 150,000 distinct CDR3 sequences, 17% of which show up once; 30% to 35% is in the top ten. These receptors' targets are unknown. Study-level results: Ankylosing spondylitis blood appeared to carry a characteristic TCR beta motif of roughly eight highly homologous variants.

Sequenced material: blood, either unsorted or a sorted T cell fraction (not recorded which). These receptors were taken from a male donor with ankylosing spondylitis.

This clonotype has more than one count but fewer than ten. The V and J genes are TRBV7-8 and TRBJ1-3; D call uncertain. V lost 6 bases to trimming and J lost 4 bases, with 10 bases between them. This CDR3 region has 13 residues. Germline V gives CDR1 SGHVS, CDR2 FQNEAQ. CDR3 nucleotide sequence: TGTGCCAGCAGTTCCGACTTGGGAAACACCATATATTTT. Translated, it gives CASSSDLGNTIYF.

This clonotype was seen repeatedly, ten times or more. The chain links TRBV7-6 to TRBJ2-1; 10 bases align to TRBD2. The germline V gene has CDR1 SGHVS and CDR2 FNYEAQ. The CDR3 has 16 amino acids. Trimming at V came to 2 bases and at J to 0 bases, leaving 1 base not matched to a gene. CDR3 sequence (DNA): TGTGCCAGCAGCTTAACTAGCGGGGTCTCCTACAATGAGCAGTTCTTC. Its translation: CASSLTSGVSYNEQFF.

In this sample, this clonotype turned up a few times. This chain joins TRBV7-8 and TRBJ2-3; D perhaps matches TRBD1 (5 bases). V lost 0 bases, J lost 3 bases, and 10 bases lay in between. The CDR3 is 15 residues long. Germline V gene lookup returns CDR1 SGHVS and CDR2 FQNEAQ. The CDR3 region is CASSLAPRQTDTQYF. The CDR3 DNA sequence: TGTGCCAGCAGCTTAGCGCCCAGACAGACAGATACGCAGTATTTT. Full variable domain (outside the CDR3, taken from reference TRBV7-8 and TRBJ2-3): GAGVSQSPRYKVAKRGQDVALRCDPISGHVSLFWYQQALGQGPEFLTYFQNEAQLDKSGLPSDRFFAERPEGSVSTLKIQRTQQEDSAVYLCASSLAPRQTDTQYFGPGTRLTVL.

This clonotype showed up just a few times. The V gene is TRBV28, the J gene TRBJ2-3, with a weak D call TRBD2 (5 bases). Germline lookup yields CDR1 MDHEN and CDR2 SYDVKM. The CDR3 length is 12 residues. V dropped 6 bases and J dropped 8 bases, with 12 bases sitting between them. The CDR3 loop is CASSGVGATQYF. The CDR3 bases are TGTGCCAGCAGCGGAGTGGGAGCTACGCAGTATTTT.

The chain uses TRBV2 and TRBJ2-3; D is ambiguous. CDR3 length equals 14 residues. Germline V lookup: CDR1 SNHLY, CDR2 FYNNEI. Between the trimmed V and J ends, which lost 8 bases and 4 bases, there was a span of 16 bases. The CDR3 reads CASLGSLSADTQYF. In nucleotides, the CDR3 is TGTGCCAGCTTAGGGTCTTTGTCCGCAGATACGCAGTATTTT.

The chain links TRBV4-3 to TRBJ2-3, with D perhaps matching TRBD1 (6 bases). CDR3 length equals 15 residues. CDR1 LGHNA and CDR2 YSLEER come from the germline V gene. V lost 3 bases and J lost 2, with 12 bases in between. The CDR3 reads CASSHAGVLTDTQYF. CDR3 bases: TGCGCCAGCAGCCATGCAGGGGTCCTCACAGATACGCAGTATTTT.

The V gene is TRBV20-1, the J gene TRBJ2-1; 7 bases are a match to TRBD2. From germline, CDR1 is DFQATT and CDR2 SNEGSKA (reference sequence). The V gene end was trimmed by 1 base and the J gene end by 9 bases; junction bases not matched to a gene: 3. The CDR3 is 12 amino acids. The CDR3 sequence is CSARVRGVEQFF. CDR3 coding DNA: TGCAGTGCTAGAGTACGGGGGGTTGAGCAGTTCTTC.

The table lists this clonotype with many counts. This rearrangement joins TRBV29-1 to TRBJ2-7; D call uncertain. The germline V gene has CDR1 SQVTM and CDR2 ANQGSEA. This CDR3 spans 17 amino acids. The V and J ends lost 6 bases and 6 bases respectively, with 30 bases between them. The CDR3: CSVRSEPGRGPSSEQYF. In nucleotides, the CDR3 is TGCAGCGTCCGCTCCGAGCCCGGCCGAGGTCCCTCTTCCGAGCAGTACTTC.

This clonotype is a singleton in its sample. The chain combines TRBV5-1 with TRBJ2-1; 11 nucleotides match TRBD2. The CDR3 length is 18 residues. Germline lookup yields CDR1 SGHRS and CDR2 YFSETQ. Losses at the gene ends were 0 bases for V and 8 bases for J; bases not matched to a gene: 13. CDR3 sequence: CASSLGSWTSGPYDEQFF. CDR3 nucleotide sequence: TGCGCCAGCAGCTTGGGATCTTGGACTAGCGGGCCATATGATGAGCAGTTCTTC.

The V gene is TRBV9, the J gene TRBJ2-7; TRBD2 might be the D (6 bases). Germline-derived CDR1 and CDR2 are SGDLS and YYNGEE. This CDR3 comprises 15 residues. Trimming took off 4 bases at V and 4 bases at J, with 18 bases between the two ends. CDR3 region: CASSPTTGLLYEQYF. DNA for the CDR3: TGTGCCAGCAGCCCAACTACGGGACTTTTATACGAGCAGTACTTC.

The V and J genes are TRBV28 and TRBJ2-7; no clear D. Trimming left V 6 bases short and J 3 bases short, with 9 bases between. Germline V CDR1 and CDR2: MDHEN, SYDVKM. The CDR3 totals 12 residues. The CDR3 loop reads CASRAWDYEQYF. The CDR3 bases are TGTGCCAGCAGAGCCTGGGACTACGAGCAGTACTTC.

This clonotype was found a few times. J is TRBJ2-1 and V is TRBV20-1; 8 bases are shared with TRBD1. Germline V CDR1 and CDR2: DFQATT, SNEGSKA (reference sequence). CDR3 length equals 13 residues. The trim removed 7 bases at V and 7 bases at J, leaving 9 bases unmatched. Here the CDR3 reads CSVWDYRGNEQFF. The CDR3 DNA reads as TGCAGTGTGTGGGATTACAGGGGGAATGAGCAGTTCTTC.

The chain recombines TRBV3-1 with TRBJ2-3, with 8 bases that match TRBD2. CDR3 size: 15 residues. In germline, CDR1 is LGHDT, CDR2 YNNKEL (reference sequence). Trimming took 1 base from V and 6 from J; bases not matched to a gene: 6. The CDR3 sequence: CASSQVVAGLDTQYF. The DNA for the CDR3 is TGTGCCAGCAGCCAAGTGGTAGCGGGGCTGGATACGCAGTATTTT.

J is TRBJ2-5 and V is TRBV20-1; 10 bases fit TRBD2. This CDR3 comprises 18 residues. From germline, CDR1 is DFQATT and CDR2 SNEGSKA (reference sequence). V lost 4 bases, J lost 5 bases, and 19 bases stayed unmatched. The CDR3 nucleotides read TGCAGTGCTATCGGAGGTATAGCGGGAGGCTTACTAGGGGAGACCCAGTACTTC. Translation: CSAIGGIAGGLLGETQYF.

This clonotype showed up many times. This sequence joins TRBV4-1 and TRBJ2-7; 12 nucleotides align to TRBD2. The CDR3 has 19 residues. The trim removed 0 bases at V and 0 bases at J, leaving 9 bases unmatched. Looked up from germline, CDR1 is MGHRA and CDR2 is YSYEKL. CDR3: CASSQDRMTSGSISYEQYF. The CDR3 region has the DNA TGCGCCAGCAGCCAAGATCGGATGACTAGCGGGAGTATCTCCTACGAGCAGTACTTC.

The V gene is TRBV2, the J gene TRBJ2-1; 10 positions agree with TRBD2. Germline V gives CDR1 SNHLY, CDR2 FYNNEI. The CDR3 is 15 residues long. V shed 7 bases and J 5 bases; nucleotides not matched to a gene: 8. As DNA, the CDR3 is TGTGCCAGCAAAAGGGTTGGACTAGCGGACAATGAGCAGTTCTTC. It encodes CASKRVGLADNEQFF.

This clonotype was recorded a few times. J is TRBJ2-7 and V is TRBV7-2, with no clear D. The germline V gene encodes CDR1 SGHTA and CDR2 FQGNSA. This CDR3 contains 16 residues. V shed 6 bases and J shed 2 bases, with 20 bases lying between them. The CDR3 is CASSSSLGQPAYEQYF. The CDR3 DNA sequence: TGTGCCAGCAGTTCAAGCCTCGGGCAGCCAGCCTACGAGCAGTACTTC.

The V gene is TRBV24-1, the J gene TRBJ1-1; D is ambiguous. Trimming took off 3 bases at V and 0 bases at J, with 4 bases between the two ends. The CDR3 runs to 13 residues. Germline values: CDR1 KGHDR, CDR2 SFDVKD. Here the CDR3 reads CATSDGVNTEAFF. As DNA, the CDR3 is TGTGCCACCAGTGATGGGGTGAACACTGAAGCTTTCTTT.

This chain links TRBV29-1 with TRBJ2-7; unclear D gene. This CDR3 region has 11 residues. V was cut by 4 bases and J by 4 bases, with 8 bases left in between. The germline CDR1 and CDR2 sequences are SQVTM and ANQGSEA. Here the CDR3 DNA reads TGCAGCGTTGTGTCCCGGTACGAGCAGTACTTC. Its protein product is CSVVSRYEQYF.

This clonotype was seen a few times. The rearrangement links TRBV9 to TRBJ2-7; D might be TRBD2 (6 bases). CDR1 is SGDLS and CDR2 is YYNGEE in the germline V gene. The length of the CDR3 is 13 residues. The V end lost 7 bases, the J end lost 4 bases, and 15 bases lay between the germline ends. As DNA, the CDR3 is TGTGCCAGCTCCCGCGGGGCCAGGTACGAGCAGTACTTC. It is translated as CASSRGARYEQYF.

This clonotype has just a few counts. The rearrangement links TRBV13 to TRBJ2-7, with 11 bases that match TRBD2. CDR3 length: 14 amino acids. Trimming cost V 5 bases and J 3 bases; bases outside gene matches: 3. Germline CDR1 and CDR2: PRHDT and FYEKMQ (reference sequence). DNA for the CDR3: TGTGCCAGCAGCCTTACTAGCGGGGGCTACGAGCAGTACTTC. The encoded protein is CASSLTSGGYEQYF.

This clonotype has a handful of counts. The V call is TRBV27, the J call TRBJ1-1, with 7 bases identical to TRBD1. CDR1 and CDR2 (germline): MNHEY, SMNVEV (reference sequence). Losses at the gene ends were 3 bases for V and 3 bases for J; bases not matched to a gene: 16. The CDR3 loop spans 18 amino acids. CDR3: CASSFEPPRGVRDTEAFF. The DNA of the CDR3 is TGTGCCAGCAGTTTTGAACCTCCCAGGGGGGTTAGGGACACTGAAGCTTTCTTT.

At least ten counts were recorded for this clonotype. J is TRBJ1-3 and V is TRBV29-1, with no clear D. V lost 7 bases, J lost 1 base, and 8 bases lay in between. The CDR3 covers 12 residues. Germline V CDR1 and CDR2: SQVTM, ANQGSEA. The CDR3 DNA is TGCAGCGCGCTAATTTCTGGAAACACCATATATTTT. It codes for CSALISGNTIYF.

This clonotype occurred a few times. The chain joins TRBV12-3 or TRBV12-4 to TRBJ2-1; 8 nucleotides line up with TRBD2. This CDR3 is 14 amino acids long. Trimming cost V 7 bases and J 0 bases; bases outside gene matches: 2. CDR3 DNA: TGTGCCAGCAATCGGGGGGGCTCCTACAATGAGCAGTTCTTC. Its translation: CASNRGGSYNEQFF.

The gene calls are TRBV20-1 and TRBJ2-2; no definite D call. The CDR3 length is 13 residues. The V gene's germline CDR1 is DFQATT and CDR2 SNEGSKA (reference sequence). Deletions cut 0 bases from V and 4 bases from J, with 6 bases between. CDR3 protein: CSARDQVTGELFF. CDR3 in DNA: TGCAGTGCTAGAGATCAGGTCACCGGGGAGCTGTTTTTT.